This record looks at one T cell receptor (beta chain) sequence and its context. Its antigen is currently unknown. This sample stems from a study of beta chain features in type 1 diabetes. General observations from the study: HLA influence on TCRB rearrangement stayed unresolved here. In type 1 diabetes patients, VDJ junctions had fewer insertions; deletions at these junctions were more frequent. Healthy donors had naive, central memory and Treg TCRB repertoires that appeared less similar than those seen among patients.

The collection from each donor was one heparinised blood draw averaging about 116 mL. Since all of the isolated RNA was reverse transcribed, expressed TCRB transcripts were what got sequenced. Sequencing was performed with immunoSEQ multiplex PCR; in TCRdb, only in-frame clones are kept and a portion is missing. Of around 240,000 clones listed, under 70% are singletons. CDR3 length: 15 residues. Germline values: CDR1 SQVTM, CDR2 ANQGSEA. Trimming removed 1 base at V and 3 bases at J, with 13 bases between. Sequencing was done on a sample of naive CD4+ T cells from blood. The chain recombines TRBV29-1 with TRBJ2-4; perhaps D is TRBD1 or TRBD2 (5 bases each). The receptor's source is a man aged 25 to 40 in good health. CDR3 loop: CSVEGGSSGKNIQYF. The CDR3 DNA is TGCAGCGTTGAAGGGGGGTCGAGTGGCAAAAACATTCAGTACTTC.